Shown below are 13 T cell receptor beta chains from a single sample sequenced in a study of cytotoxic CD8 clonotypes in ibrutinib-treated CLL (dated by TCRdb to about 2021). The library was prepared using the immunoSEQ multiplex PCR assay. Here the immuneACCESS table is served through TCRdb, limited to in-frame sequences with V and J called. Missing clones are a known gap in these copies; in checked studies unresolved V genes cover under half, and the rest lacks a known reason. The sample contains a few hundred thousand clones, 70% to 80% of them found a single time. Of the sample, 5.5% to 8% falls within the top ten clones. The source material was PBMCs, sampled before ibrutinib treatment. The receptor source for this set is a human donor with chronic lymphocytic leukemia.

In this sample, this clone turned up a few times. Germline and junction disagree at one end, which may indicate a read error. V gene TRBV7-7 combines with J gene TRBJ2-5; TRBD1 is a possible D gene (6 bases). The CDR3 has 14 residues. Germline CDR1 and CDR2: SSHAT and FNYEAQ (reference sequence). The CDR3, as DNA: TGTGCTAGCAGCCCCACAGGGATTCAGGAGACCCAGTACTTC. Amino acids: CASSPTGIQETQYF.

The gene calls are TRBV7-9 and TRBJ1-1; D is unresolved. The CDR3 spans 15 residues. V lost 2 bases and J 11 bases, leaving 21 bases between the germline ends. Per the germline V gene, CDR1 is SEHNR and CDR2 is FQNEAQ (reference sequence). The CDR3: CASSLRSLGPEEAFF. The CDR3, as DNA: TGTGCCAGCAGCTTACGGTCGTTAGGCCCCGAAGAGGCTTTCTTT.

This rearrangement joins TRBV4-3 to TRBJ2-3; possibly TRBD1 for D (5 bases). CDR1 LGHNA and CDR2 YSLEER come from the germline V gene. V lost 0 bases and J lost 4, with 8 bases in between. The CDR3 has 14 amino acids. In DNA form, the CDR3 reads TGCGCCAGCAGCCAAGATATAGGGGCAGATACGCAGTATTTT. Translating gives CASSQDIGADTQYF.

The chain has TRBV18 and TRBJ1-2; possible D gene TRBD1, 5 bases. The V and J ends lost 3 bases and 2 bases respectively, with 16 bases between them. The CDR3 totals 16 residues. Germline V gene lookup returns CDR1 KGHSH and CDR2 LQKENI. CDR3: CASSPGSGQANYGYTF. CDR3 DNA: TGTGCCAGCTCACCCGGTTCTGGACAAGCCAACTATGGCTACACCTTC.

The V gene is TRBV5-4, the J gene TRBJ1-2, with TRBD1 matching 9 bases. The germline V gene encodes CDR1 SGHNT and CDR2 YYREEE (reference sequence). CDR3 size: 14 residues. Trimming removed 4 bases from V and 2 bases from J; junction bases left unmatched: 3. The CDR3 DNA follows: TGTGCCAGCAGCCCCGACAGGGGGAACTATGGCTACACCTTC. Its translation is CASSPDRGNYGYTF.

The J gene is TRBJ1-5, the V gene TRBV6-5, with D unresolved. CDR3 length: 11 amino acids. The V and J ends lost 7 bases and 9 bases respectively, with 10 bases between them. Germline V CDR1 and CDR2: MNHEY, SVGAGI. For the CDR3, the DNA is TGTGCCAGCAATAATGAGCTGCCCCAGCATTTT. Protein: CASNNELPQHF.

The V and J genes are TRBV5-4 and TRBJ2-7; unclear D gene. This CDR3 contains 14 residues. Between the trimmed V and J ends, which lost 3 bases and 7 bases, there was a span of 17 bases. Germline CDR1 and CDR2: SGHNT and YYREEE (reference sequence). As DNA, the CDR3 is TGTGCCAGCAGCTCCCCAACCGACGGAAGAGAGCAGTACTTC. Protein sequence: CASSSPTDGREQYF. Looking up the rest from reference TRBV5-4 and TRBJ2-7 gives the full variable domain: ETGVTQSPTHLIKTRGQQVTLRCSSQSGHNTVSWYQQALGQGPQFIFQYYREEENGRGNFPPRFSGLQFPNYSSELNVNALELDDSALYLCASSSPTDGREQYFGPGTRLTVT.

This chain links TRBV28 with TRBJ2-7, with 11 bases fitting TRBD2. This CDR3 has 13 residues. The V gene's germline CDR1 is MDHEN and CDR2 SYDVKM. After removal of 5 bases from V and 7 bases from J, the junction contained 4 bases not matched to a gene. CDR3 bases: TGTGCCAGCAGTCTAGCGGGGGGCTGGGAGCAGTACTTC. Its protein product is CASSLAGGWEQYF.

The chain combines TRBV27 with TRBJ1-2; D unclear. The CDR3 is 14 residues long. The V and J ends lost 4 bases and 4 bases respectively, with 13 bases between them. Looked up from germline, CDR1 is MNHEY and CDR2 is SMNVEV (reference sequence). This CDR3 is CASSSRSRGYGYTF. DNA of the CDR3: TGTGCCAGCAGTTCCCGGTCCCGCGGCTATGGCTACACCTTC.

This clone was detected only once. This chain connects TRBV27 to TRBJ2-1; 7 positions match TRBD2. Germline CDR1 reads MNHEY; CDR2 reads SMNVEV (reference sequence). V lost 8 bases and J lost 0; bases outside the gene matches: 7. The CDR3 extends over 15 amino acids. DNA of the CDR3: TGTGCCAGCCACGTCCTAGCGGACTCCTACAATGAGCAGTTCTTC. Its protein is CASHVLADSYNEQFF.

This clone was observed a handful of times. This chain's CDR3 is CASRRWRLAGVRSYNEQFF. DNA of the CDR3: TGTGCCAGCAGGCGATGGAGACTAGCGGGAGTCCGATCCTACAATGAGCAGTTCTTC. The chain links TRBV7-8 to TRBJ2-1, with 12 bases identical to TRBD2. This CDR3 contains 19 residues. Per germline, CDR1 SGHVS and CDR2 FQNEAQ. Losses at the gene ends were 6 bases for V and 1 base for J; bases not matched to a gene: 13. The variable domain in full, completed from reference TRBV7-8 and TRBJ2-1, reads GAGVSQSPRYKVAKRGQDVALRCDPISGHVSLFWYQQALGQGPEFLTYFQNEAQLDKSGLPSDRFFAERPEGSVSTLKIQRTQQEDSAVYLCASRRWRLAGVRSYNEQFFGPGTRLTVL.

The chain links TRBV19 to TRBJ2-7, with a weak D call TRBD2 (6 bases). With 4 bases removed from V and 1 base from J, the gap between germline ends came to 11 bases. Germline values: CDR1 LNHDA, CDR2 SQIVND (reference sequence). This CDR3 comprises 14 residues. CDR3: CASSTPGLSYEQYF. Written as DNA, the CDR3 is TGTGCCAGTAGTACCCCGGGACTTTCCTACGAGCAGTACTTC.

The chain has TRBV14 and TRBJ2-1, with TRBD1 matching over 9 bases. The CDR3 is made up of 17 amino acids. Trimming cost V 0 bases and J 1 base; bases outside gene matches: 4. CDR1 and CDR2 (germline): SGHDN, FVKESK. The CDR3 region has the DNA TGTGCCAGCAGCCAAGATCTCGGGACAGGGTCCTACAATGAGCAGTTCTTC. This gives the protein CASSQDLGTGSYNEQFF.